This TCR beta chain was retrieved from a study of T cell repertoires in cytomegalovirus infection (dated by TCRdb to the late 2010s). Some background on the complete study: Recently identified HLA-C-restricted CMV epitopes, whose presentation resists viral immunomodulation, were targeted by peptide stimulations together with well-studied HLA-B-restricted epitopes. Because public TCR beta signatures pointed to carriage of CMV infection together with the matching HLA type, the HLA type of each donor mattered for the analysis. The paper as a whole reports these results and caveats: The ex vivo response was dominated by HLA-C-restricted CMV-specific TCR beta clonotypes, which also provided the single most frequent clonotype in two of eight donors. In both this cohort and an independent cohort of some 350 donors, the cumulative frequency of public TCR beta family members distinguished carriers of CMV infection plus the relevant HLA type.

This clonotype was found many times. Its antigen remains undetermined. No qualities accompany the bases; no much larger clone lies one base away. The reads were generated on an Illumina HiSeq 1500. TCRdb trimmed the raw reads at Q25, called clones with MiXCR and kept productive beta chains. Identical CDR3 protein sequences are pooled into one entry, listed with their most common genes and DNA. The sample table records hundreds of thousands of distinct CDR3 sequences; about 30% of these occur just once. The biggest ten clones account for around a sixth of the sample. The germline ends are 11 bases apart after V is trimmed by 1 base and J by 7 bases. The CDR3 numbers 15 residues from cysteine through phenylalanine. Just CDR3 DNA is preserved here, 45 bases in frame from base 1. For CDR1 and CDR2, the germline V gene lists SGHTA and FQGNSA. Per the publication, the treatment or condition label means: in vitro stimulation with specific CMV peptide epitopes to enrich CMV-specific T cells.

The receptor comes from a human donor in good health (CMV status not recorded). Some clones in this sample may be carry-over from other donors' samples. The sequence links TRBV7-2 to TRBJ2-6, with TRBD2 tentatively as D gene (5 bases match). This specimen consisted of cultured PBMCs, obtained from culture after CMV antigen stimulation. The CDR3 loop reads CASSLVYSGANVLTF. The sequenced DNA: TGTGCCAGCAGCTTAGTGTACTCGGGAGCCAACGTCCTGACTTTC.